This T cell receptor (beta chain) was recovered during a study of T-cell reconstitution after alpha-beta-depleted transplantation in children. The table lists this clonotype with a few counts. Unique molecular identifiers were incorporated during preparation of the TCRbeta library. TCRdb passed the PCR reads through MiXCR, listing each CDR3 protein once. The repertoire has approximately 520,000 distinct CDR3 sequences, about 33% of them found once; the top ten carry under 3%. The source material was PBMCs from the stem cell graft donor, sampled from the stem cell graft. The sequence was obtained from a human donor who donated a stem cell graft to a child with aplastic anemia.

CDR3 in amino acids: CASRGDRGITGELFF. CDR3 nucleotides: TGTGCCAGCAGGGGTGACAGGGGGATCACCGGGGAGCTGTTTTTT. The chain employs TRBV6-1 and TRBJ2-2; 9 bases are a match to TRBD1. V was pared by 6 bases and J by 4 bases, with 6 bases of the junction left unmatched. Per the germline V gene, CDR1 is MNHNS and CDR2 is SASEGT. The CDR3 consists of 15 residues.